This passage covers 25 T cell receptor beta chains from one sample sequenced in a study of blood T cells in healthy people across ages. A second PCR of 7 to 11 cycles used a sample-barcoded 5' primer and a J-beta primer mix. TCRdb called the 5' RACE reads again in MiXCR, with one record for every CDR3 protein. Of 1.5 million or so distinct CDR3 sequences in the sample, approximately 38% are singletons; the top ten hold roughly 7.7%. Input material: blood. The receptors were sampled from a woman under 30 in good health.

This clonotype was recorded a few times. V and J are TRBV10-3 and TRBJ1-5; no firm D call. The CDR3 spans 13 residues. Trimming stripped 4 bases from V and 6 bases from J, with 10 bases between. CDR1 is ENHRY, CDR2 SYGVKD, per germline. CDR3 DNA sequence: TGTGCCATCAGTGCGGAAGAGGTTCAGCCCCAGCATTTT. Translated: CAISAEEVQPQHF.

The gene calls are TRBV27 and TRBJ1-3; D is perhaps TRBD1 (6 bases). This CDR3 has 15 residues. V gave up 6 bases and J gave up 0 bases, with 12 bases separating them. Germline V gives CDR1 MNHEY, CDR2 SMNVEV (reference sequence). Here the CDR3 reads CASSRRGDSGNTIYF. As DNA, the CDR3 is TGTGCCAGCAGCCGAAGGGGGGACTCTGGAAACACCATATATTTT.

This rearrangement joins TRBV13 to TRBJ1-6, with D possibly TRBD1 on 6 matching bases. Trimming shortened V by 5 bases and J by 10 bases, and 24 bases separated the two germline ends. Germline CDR1 PRHDT, CDR2 FYEKMQ (reference sequence). The CDR3 has 17 amino acids. The CDR3 region has the DNA TGTGCCAGCAGCCTAGCCGCCGGGGGGGCGAGTAGCTCACCCCTCCACTTT. This gives the protein CASSLAAGGASSSPLHF.

The table lists this clonotype with many counts. The chain recombines TRBV6-2 or TRBV6-3 with TRBJ2-7; the D gene is possibly TRBD1 (6 bases). The CDR3 totals 13 residues. The V end was cut by 4 bases, the J end by 2 bases, with 9 bases between. Germline assignment: CDR1 MNHEY and CDR2 SVGEGT. This CDR3 reads CASSSTGPYEQYF. For the CDR3, the DNA is TGTGCCAGCAGTTCTACAGGGCCCTACGAGCAGTACTTC.

The V gene is TRBV6-5, the J gene TRBJ1-2; no clear D. The CDR3 covers 14 residues. The germline V gene encodes CDR1 MNHEY and CDR2 SVGAGI. V was cut by 2 bases and J by 6 bases, with 13 bases left in between. The CDR3 bases are TGTGCCAGCAGTTACGTTCAGGCCATCGATGGCTACACCTTC. Protein: CASSYVQAIDGYTF.

The chain carries TRBV7-6 and TRBJ1-2; D is unclear. The germline V gene encodes CDR1 SGHVS and CDR2 FNYEAQ. The CDR3 extends over 14 amino acids. V was cut by 5 bases and J by 8 bases, with 18 bases left in between. This CDR3 reads CASSPGQSPMGYTF. The CDR3 DNA reads TGTGCCAGCAGCCCGGGCCAGAGCCCTATGGGCTACACCTTC.

The rearrangement uses TRBV2 and TRBJ2-2; D perhaps matches TRBD2 (5 bases). V gave up 11 bases and J gave up 0 bases, with 7 bases separating them. Germline V gene lookup returns CDR1 SNHLY and CDR2 FYNNEI. This CDR3 is built from 12 residues. The CDR3 nucleotides read TGTGCCCTAGCCGCGAACACCGGGGAGCTGTTTTTT. Translated, it gives CALAANTGELFF.

This sequence joins TRBV10-3 and TRBJ2-7; 9 bases line up with TRBD2. CDR3 length: 16 amino acids. J was trimmed by 6 bases and V by 0 bases; bases with no gene match: 9. The germline V gene encodes CDR1 ENHRY and CDR2 SYGVKD. The CDR3 here is CAISESIGTSIGEQYF. CDR3 nucleotide sequence: TGTGCCATCAGTGAGTCTATTGGGACTAGCATCGGCGAGCAGTACTTC.

This rearrangement joins TRBV10-2 to TRBJ2-3, with 8 bases identical to TRBD2. The CDR3 is 15 amino acids. The junction had 5 bases not matched to a gene; V was cut back by 5 bases and J by 1 base. Germline values: CDR1 WSHSY, CDR2 SAAADI. The CDR3 loop reads CASSMRGEGTDTQYF. DNA for the CDR3: TGCGCCAGCAGTATGCGGGGGGAGGGCACAGATACGCAGTATTTT.

This CDR3 reads CASSDPRGSSYNEQFF. The CDR3 bases are TGTGCCAGCAGTGACCCTAGGGGGAGCTCCTACAATGAGCAGTTCTTC. The genes are TRBV6-2 or TRBV6-3 and TRBJ2-1, with TRBD1 as a possible D gene (6 bases). Trimming pared 5 bases from V and 0 bases from J, leaving 14 bases between. The germline V gene encodes CDR1 MNHEY and CDR2 SVGEGT. The CDR3 sequence is 16 residues long.

This clonotype was seen at least ten times. This rearrangement joins TRBV28 to TRBJ2-2; TRBD2 matches 7 bases. The junction had 7 bases not matched to a gene; V was cut back by 1 base and J by 5 bases. CDR3 size: 16 residues. Germline V gives CDR1 MDHEN, CDR2 SYDVKM. CDR3 sequence reads: CASSLSERGPTGELFF. CDR3 nucleotide sequence: TGTGCCAGCAGTTTATCCGAGCGGGGCCCGACCGGGGAGCTGTTTTTT.

As for this clonotype: Possible read error: a much larger clone is one base away. CDR3 DNA sequence: TGTGCCATCAGACAGGGTTCCAGCAATCAGCCCAAGCATTTT. It encodes CAIRQGSSNQPKHF. The chain uses TRBV10-3 and TRBJ1-5; the D gene is possibly TRBD1 (6 bases). This CDR3 region has 14 residues. Germline V CDR1 and CDR2: ENHRY, SYGVKD.

The chain employs TRBV2 and TRBJ2-1, with 7 bases identical to TRBD2. With 0 bases clipped from V and 13 bases from J, the junction kept 9 bases outside the gene matches. The CDR3 consists of 14 residues. The V gene's germline CDR1 is SNHLY and CDR2 FYNNEI. CDR3: CASSEASGQETQFF. CDR3 coding DNA: TGTGCCAGCAGTGAAGCTAGCGGGCAAGAGACCCAGTTCTTC.

The chain links TRBV10-2 to TRBJ1-1; D not certain. Germline V gene lookup returns CDR1 WSHSY and CDR2 SAAADI. The CDR3 loop spans 13 amino acids. Between the trimmed V and J ends, which lost 7 bases and 0 bases, there was a span of 9 bases. DNA for the CDR3: TGCGCCAGCAAGAGTTACATGAACACTGAAGCTTTCTTT. Its translation: CASKSYMNTEAFF.

V and J are TRBV20-1 and TRBJ1-5; the D is unclear. The CDR3 is 16 amino acids. Germline CDR1 is DFQATT and CDR2 is SNEGSKA (reference sequence). V lost 5 bases, J lost 0 bases, and 17 bases lay in between. CDR3 in amino acids: CSAGGYGANSNQPQHF. The DNA for the CDR3 is TGCAGTGCTGGAGGGTACGGTGCTAATAGCAATCAGCCCCAGCATTTT.

This clonotype was detected only a few times. V gene TRBV12-3 or TRBV12-4 combines with J gene TRBJ1-1, with D maybe TRBD1 (6 bases). CDR3 size: 14 residues. V was clipped by 5 bases and J by 12 bases, with 22 bases between them. This CDR3 reads CASSANRDKANTFF. Here the CDR3 DNA reads TGTGCCAGCAGTGCCAACCGGGACAAGGCCAATACTTTCTTT.

The V gene is TRBV18, the J gene TRBJ1-4; 9 positions agree with TRBD1. The germline V gene encodes CDR1 KGHSH and CDR2 LQKENI. The CDR3 totals 14 residues. V lost 4 bases to trimming and J lost 8 bases; unmatched junction nucleotides: 5. The CDR3 reads CASSLWGQGEKLFF. CDR3 coding DNA: TGTGCCAGCTCACTATGGGGACAGGGCGAAAAACTGTTTTTT.

Turning to this clonotype: Since a much larger clone is just one base distant, this may be a read error. This chain uses TRBV29-1 with TRBJ2-3, with D possibly matching TRBD1 (5 bases). The germline CDR1 and CDR2 sequences are SQVTM and ANQGSEA. CDR3 length equals 13 residues. CDR3 sequence: CRVEGRDTDTQYF. The CDR3 DNA is TGCAGAGTTGAAGGCAGGGATACAGATACGCAGTATTTT.

This clonotype has just a few counts. The rearrangement joins TRBV3-1 to TRBJ2-1; D not certain. Germline assignment: CDR1 LGHDT and CDR2 YNNKEL (reference sequence). The CDR3 is 15 amino acids. V gave up 1 base and J gave up 6 bases, with 13 bases separating them. The CDR3 loop reads CASSQGSGLLNEQFF. For the CDR3, the DNA is TGTGCCAGCAGCCAAGGTTCGGGTTTGCTCAATGAGCAGTTCTTC.

This clonotype has more than one count but fewer than ten. The chain is built from TRBV4-1 and TRBJ1-2; possibly TRBD1 for D (6 bases). Trimming removed 0 bases from V and 7 bases from J, with 30 bases in between. This CDR3 region has 20 residues. The germline V gene encodes CDR1 MGHRA and CDR2 YSYEKL. The CDR3, as DNA: TGCGCCAGCAGCCAAGAATCGGGGGCTTCGGGTGGGGGGCGCATAACTGGCTACACCTTC. The encoded protein is CASSQESGASGGGRITGYTF.

The gene calls are TRBV29-1 and TRBJ2-7, with D perhaps TRBD1 or TRBD2 (6 bases each). The CDR3 loop spans 12 amino acids. The germline CDR1 and CDR2 sequences are SQVTM and ANQGSEA. V was shortened by 8 bases and J by 3 bases, with 14 bases between the two germline ends. The CDR3 sequence is CSSRGQSYEQYF. As DNA, the CDR3 is TGCAGCTCCCGGGGGCAGAGCTACGAGCAGTACTTC.

The chain uses TRBV20-1 and TRBJ1-5; D may be TRBD1 (6 bases). This CDR3 region has 12 residues. The germline V and J ends were trimmed by 0 bases and 8 bases, with 8 bases remaining between them. The germline gives CDR1 DFQATT, CDR2 SNEGSKA (reference sequence). The DNA of the CDR3 is TGCAGTGCTAGAGAGGGGGCCGAGCCCCAGCATTTT. This codes for CSAREGAEPQHF.

This sequence joins TRBV2 and TRBJ2-7; D ambiguous. Germline V lookup: CDR1 SNHLY, CDR2 FYNNEI. The length of the CDR3 is 14 residues. The ends were cut back, 8 bases at V and 2 bases at J, with 16 bases in the middle. Here the CDR3 DNA reads TGTGCCAGCCAGAGTGTGTCTGGAGCCTACGAGCAGTACTTC. It codes for CASQSVSGAYEQYF.

On this clonotype: Germline and junction disagree at one end, which may indicate a read error. The chain employs TRBV7-2 and TRBJ1-6; D not certain. Per germline, CDR1 SGHTA and CDR2 FQGNSA. The CDR3 contains 17 residues. CDR3 in amino acids: CASGLELVSSYNSPLHF. DNA of the CDR3: TGTGCCAGCGGCTTAGAGCTCGTGAGCAGTTATAATTCACCCCTCCACTTT.

The CDR3 nucleotides are TGTGCCCTCAGAGGGGGGCGGATCGGTCCCAATACGCAGTATTTT. Translated, it gives CALRGGRIGPNTQYF. This chain joins TRBV30 and TRBJ2-3; D is perhaps TRBD1 or TRBD2 (6 bases each). V lost 8 bases and J lost 7, with 25 bases in between. The CDR3 sequence is 15 residues long. The germline gives CDR1 GTSNPN, CDR2 SVGIG (reference sequence).